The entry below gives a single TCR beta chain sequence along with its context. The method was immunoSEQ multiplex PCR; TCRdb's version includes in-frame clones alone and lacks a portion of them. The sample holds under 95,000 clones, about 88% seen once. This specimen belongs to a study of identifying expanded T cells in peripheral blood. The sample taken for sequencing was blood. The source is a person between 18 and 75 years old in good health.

The CDR3 DNA sequence: TGTGCCATCAGGCTGGGGGCCTCCCGTGAAGCTTTCTTT. Encoded protein: CAIRLGASREAFF. The chain has TRBV10-3 and TRBJ1-1, with D maybe TRBD1 (6 bases). The ends were cut back, 6 bases at V and 7 bases at J, with 15 bases in the middle. CDR1 and CDR2 from the germline V gene are ENHRY and SYGVKD. The CDR3 is made up of 13 amino acids.